Included here is one T cell receptor (beta chain) sequence, with context. Germline values: CDR1 SEHNR, CDR2 FQNEAQ (reference sequence). The CDR3 sequence is 15 residues long. Trimming shortened V by 8 bases and J by 2 bases, and 16 bases separated the two germline ends. The sample originates from a study of T cell repertoires in cytomegalovirus infection. TCRdb re-called the reads through MiXCR, storing one row per CDR3 protein. The sample lists more than 650,000 distinct CDR3 sequences; roughly 35% were seen once. This TCR was sampled from a human donor in good health (CMV status not recorded). Some clones in this sample may be carry-over from other donors' samples. The sequencing input was PBMCs. The rearrangement joins TRBV7-9 to TRBJ2-1; D may be TRBD1 or TRBD2 (5 bases each). The CDR3 loop reads CASDPPGTAYNEQFF. The CDR3 DNA reads as TGTGCCAGCGACCCCCCCGGGACGGCCTACAATGAGCAGTTCTTC.